This record concerns one T cell receptor beta chain sequence. Its target is unknown. Then a second PCR, running roughly 7 to 11 cycles, was carried out with a sample-barcoded 5' primer and a J-beta primer mix. Carrying 12 random nucleotides, a template-switch adaptor labeled each individual cDNA molecule. Sequencing of every sample gave 2.5 million or more CDR3-containing paired-end reads. In TCRdb, the 5' RACE reads were re-called with MiXCR into one record per CDR3 protein. Among about 940,000 distinct CDR3 sequences, roughly 52% were seen once, and the ten largest hold roughly 13%. This sample was taken from a study of blood T cells in healthy people across ages. General study points: The study regarded diversity estimates from one million T cells as underestimates. A strong correlation was seen between TCR beta diversity and naive T cell percentage.

Trimming stripped 7 bases from V and 6 bases from J, with 18 bases between. Germline assignment: CDR1 SGHTA and CDR2 FQGNSA. The length of the CDR3 is 14 residues. Input material: blood. This chain links TRBV7-2 with TRBJ1-1; D call uncertain. This sequence originates from a man younger than 40 in good health. The CDR3 protein is CASTLGGSMPEAFF. CDR3 nucleotide sequence: TGTGCCAGCACCTTGGGCGGGTCGATGCCTGAAGCTTTCTTT.